This paragraph covers one T cell receptor (beta chain) sequence. Its antigen is as yet unknown. It was with a sample-barcoded 5' primer and a J-beta primer mix that a second PCR of roughly 7 to 12 cycles was run. TCRdb re-analysed the 5' RACE reads in MiXCR, keeping a single row per CDR3 protein. The data contain 1.5 million to 2 million distinct CDR3 sequences, about 28% of them seen just once; the ten biggest clones take up 7.7%. V was clipped by 3 bases and J by 3 bases; unmatched bases: 10. CDR3 length equals 16 residues. The V gene's germline CDR1 is SQVTM and CDR2 ANQGSEA. This specimen belongs to a study of blood T cells in healthy people across ages. Study-level points and caveats: Diversity estimates drawn from one million T cells were deemed underestimates.

The sample comprised blood. The V call is TRBV29-1, the J call TRBJ2-4, with 8 bases aligning to TRBD2. The receptor was isolated from a woman in her thirties in good health. This chain's CDR3 is CSVEIRGGRGKNIQYF. The DNA of the CDR3 is TGCAGCGTTGAGATTCGGGGGGGGAGGGGCAAAAACATTCAGTACTTC.